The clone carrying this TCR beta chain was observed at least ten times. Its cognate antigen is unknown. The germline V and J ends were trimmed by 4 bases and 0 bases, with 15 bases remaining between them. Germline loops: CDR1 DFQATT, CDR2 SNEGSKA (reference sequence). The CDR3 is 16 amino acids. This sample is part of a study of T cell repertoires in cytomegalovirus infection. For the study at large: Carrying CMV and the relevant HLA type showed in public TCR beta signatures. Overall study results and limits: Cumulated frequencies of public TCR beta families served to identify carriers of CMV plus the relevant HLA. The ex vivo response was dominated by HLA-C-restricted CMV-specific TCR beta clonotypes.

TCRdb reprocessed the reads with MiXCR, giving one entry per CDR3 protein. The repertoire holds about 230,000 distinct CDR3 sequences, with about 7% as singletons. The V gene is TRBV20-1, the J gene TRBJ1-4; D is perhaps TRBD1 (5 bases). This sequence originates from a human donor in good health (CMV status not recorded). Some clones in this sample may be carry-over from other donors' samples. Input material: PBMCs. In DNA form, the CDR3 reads TGCAGTGCTAACGGGGCCGGTGATGCAACTAATGAAAAACTGTTTTTT. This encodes CSANGAGDATNEKLFF.